Listed here are 30 T cell receptor beta chains from one sample, sequenced in a study of blood T cell repertoires in COVID-19. Libraries were prepared by immunoSEQ multiplex PCR; TCRdb keeps only in-frame clonotypes and omits some of them. The sample lists approximately 500,000 clones, over 75% occurring once. The sequenced sample was peripheral blood. The source is a human donor in a cohort sampled during active COVID-19.

J is TRBJ2-3 and V is TRBV5-1; 12 nucleotides align to TRBD2. CDR1 and CDR2 (germline): SGHRS, YFSETQ. This CDR3 is 17 amino acids long. V was pared by 3 bases and J by 4 bases, with 9 bases of the junction left unmatched. The CDR3 spells CASSYRLAGARPDTQYF. CDR3 sequence (DNA): TGCGCCAGCAGCTACAGACTAGCGGGAGCCCGGCCAGATACGCAGTATTTT.

The chain uses TRBV28 and TRBJ1-3; D remains unclear. V was trimmed by 8 bases and J by 4 bases, leaving 9 bases between them. This CDR3 spans 12 amino acids. From germline, CDR1 is MDHEN and CDR2 SYDVKM. The CDR3 nucleotides read TGTGCCAGCGGCTCGGGAGGAAACACCATATATTTT. Its protein is CASGSGGNTIYF.

This clone was seen once. CDR3 nucleotide sequence: TGCGCCAGCAGCTTGTCCTCGGGGGAAAAACTGTTTTTT. Translation gives CASSLSSGEKLFF. The chain combines TRBV5-1 with TRBJ1-4; D is undetermined. Per germline, CDR1 SGHRS and CDR2 YFSETQ. With 1 base removed from V and 8 bases from J, the gap between germline ends came to 9 bases. This CDR3 region has 13 residues.

This clone has just one count. The junction does not match germline at one end; this may be a read error. The rearrangement joins TRBV27 to TRBJ2-4; 7 bases are shared with TRBD1. CDR3 length: 13 residues. Germline-derived CDR1 and CDR2 are MNHEY and SMNVEV (reference sequence). CDR3 DNA sequence: TGTGCCAGCAGTGCGACCGGGACAGCGACATTTAACTTC. This sequence encodes CASSATGTATFNF.

The rearrangement links TRBV5-6 to TRBJ1-2; 10 bases agree with TRBD1. J lost 4 bases, V lost 0 bases, and 3 bases had no gene match. CDR1 and CDR2 (germline): SGHDT, YYEEEE. The CDR3 runs 15 residues. The CDR3 region has the DNA TGTGCCAGCAGCTTGGGGACAGGGGGGTTCTATGGCTACACCTTC. Protein: CASSLGTGGFYGYTF.

The table lists this clone with a count of one. The chain joins TRBV5-4 to TRBJ2-3; D might be TRBD1 (5 bases). Trimming removed 5 bases from V and 1 base from J, with 11 bases in between. This CDR3 region has 14 residues. CDR1 and CDR2 (germline): SGHNT, YYREEE (reference sequence). This CDR3 is CASSFLQGTDTQYF. The CDR3 DNA sequence: TGTGCCAGCAGTTTTTTACAGGGCACAGATACGCAGTATTTT. The whole variable domain, remainder taken from reference TRBV5-4 and TRBJ2-3, is ETGVTQSPTHLIKTRGQQVTLRCSSQSGHNTVSWYQQALGQGPQFIFQYYREEENGRGNFPPRFSGLQFPNYSSELNVNALELDDSALYLCASSFLQGTDTQYFGPGTRLTVL.

This clone has only a few counts. The rearrangement joins TRBV7-3 to TRBJ2-2; D not certain. V lost 6 bases and J lost 4, with 6 bases in between. Germline assignment: CDR1 SGHTA and CDR2 FQGTGA. The CDR3 loop spans 12 amino acids. The CDR3 nucleotides are TGTGCCAGCAGTCCTAGCACCGGGGAGCTGTTTTTT. Its protein is CASSPSTGELFF.

In regard to this clone: Within the sample, other DNA sequences also encode this same CDR3. The chain uses TRBV9 and TRBJ1-3; D remains unclear. Trimming pared 0 bases from V and 0 bases from J, leaving 4 bases between. CDR3 size: 14 residues. From germline, CDR1 is SGDLS and CDR2 YYNGEE. CDR3 protein: CASSVGSSGNTIYF. The CDR3 coding sequence is TGTGCCAGCAGCGTAGGCAGCTCTGGAAACACCATATATTTT.

The chain links TRBV6-4 to TRBJ1-1; 7 nucleotides align to TRBD1. Germline-derived CDR1 and CDR2 are MRHNA and SNTAGT. J lost 5 bases, V lost 3 bases, and 3 bases had no gene match. The CDR3 spans 13 residues. CDR3 DNA: TGTGCCAGCAGTGAGGCCAGGGGGACTGAAGCTTTCTTT. This sequence encodes CASSEARGTEAFF.

V is TRBV18 and J is TRBJ2-7; D may be TRBD1 (5 bases). The CDR3 is made up of 14 amino acids. Germline values: CDR1 KGHSH, CDR2 LQKENI. Between the trimmed V and J ends, which lost 5 bases and 0 bases, there was a span of 11 bases. DNA for the CDR3: TGTGCCAGCTCAACCCAGGGAAACTCCTACGAGCAGTACTTC. It codes for CASSTQGNSYEQYF.

This chain uses TRBV2 with TRBJ1-5; D gene ambiguous. The V end lost 3 bases, the J end lost 5 bases, and 11 bases lay between the germline ends. CDR1 and CDR2 (germline): SNHLY, FYNNEI. CDR3 size: 14 residues. CDR3 sequence (DNA): TGTGCCAGCAGTGACCGCCAGCGTTATCAGCCCCAGCATTTT. It is translated as CASSDRQRYQPQHF. Based on the CDR3 plus reference TRBV2 and TRBJ1-5, the full variable domain is EPEVTQTPSHQVTQMGQEVILRCVPISNHLYFYWYRQILGQKVEFLVSFYNNEISEKSEIFDDQFSVERPDGSNFTLKIRSTKLEDSAMYFCASSDRQRYQPQHFGDGTRLSIL.

The chain employs TRBV7-8 and TRBJ2-3; the D gene is possibly TRBD2 (5 bases). Per the germline V gene, CDR1 is SGHVS and CDR2 is FQNEAQ. This CDR3 contains 18 residues. Trimming removed 5 bases at V and 0 bases at J, with 21 bases between. The CDR3 DNA follows: TGTGCCAGCAGCGCCCGCGGGTGGGGTCGGGTTAGCACAGATACGCAGTATTTT. It translates to CASSARGWGRVSTDTQYF.

The V call is TRBV19, the J call TRBJ2-7; perhaps TRBD2 as D (5 bases). Germline CDR1 reads LNHDA; CDR2 reads SQIVND (reference sequence). V was trimmed by 8 bases and J by 4 bases, leaving 15 bases between them. The CDR3 contains 13 residues. In nucleotides, the CDR3 is TGTGCCAGTCTGGCTCGGGGAACGTACGAGCAGTACTTC. It translates to CASLARGTYEQYF.

The rearrangement links TRBV7-9 to TRBJ1-4; D remains unclear. The CDR3 loop spans 14 amino acids. The germline gives CDR1 SEHNR, CDR2 FQNEAQ (reference sequence). The V end was cut by 4 bases, the J end by 8 bases, with 14 bases between. Here the CDR3 reads CASSSTESAEKLFF. The CDR3 DNA is TGTGCCAGCAGCTCCACTGAGAGCGCCGAAAAACTGTTTTTT. Supplemented by reference TRBV7-9 and TRBJ1-4, the full variable domain reads DTGVSQNPRHKITKRGQNVTFRCDPISEHNRLYWYRQTLGQGPEFLTYFQNEAQLEKSRLLSDRFSAERPKGSFSTLEIQRTEQGDSAMYLCASSSTESAEKLFFGSGTQLSVL.

The chain links TRBV4-1 to TRBJ1-1, with 12 bases matching TRBD1. This CDR3 is 16 amino acids long. After removal of 3 bases from V and 0 bases from J, the junction contained 2 bases not matched to a gene. From germline, CDR1 is MGHRA and CDR2 YSYEKL. The CDR3 here is CASSQGQGALNTEAFF. The DNA for the CDR3 is TGCGCCAGCAGCCAGGGACAGGGGGCTTTGAACACTGAAGCTTTCTTT.

J is TRBJ2-7 and V is TRBV6-5; 7 nucleotides align to TRBD2. The germline CDR1 and CDR2 sequences are MNHEY and SVGAGI. V shed 2 bases, J shed 1 base, and the junction held 5 bases outside the gene matches. This CDR3 is 15 amino acids long. CDR3 DNA sequence: TGTGCCAGCAGTTACGGGGTAGCGGGTTCCTACGAGCAGTACTTC. This encodes CASSYGVAGSYEQYF.

This chain joins TRBV6-5 and TRBJ1-3, with TRBD1 matching 7 bases. The germline V gene encodes CDR1 MNHEY and CDR2 SVGAGI. After removal of 2 bases from V and 0 bases from J, the junction contained 1 base not matched to a gene. The CDR3 contains 15 residues. The CDR3 protein is CASSYHRGSGNTIYF. The CDR3 nucleotides read TGTGCCAGCAGTTACCACAGGGGCTCTGGAAACACCATATATTTT.

The chain employs TRBV10-3 and TRBJ1-1; the D gene is possibly TRBD1 (6 bases). Trimming removed 7 bases at V and 1 base at J, with 7 bases between. The CDR3 sequence is 12 residues long. The germline gives CDR1 ENHRY, CDR2 SYGVKD. The DNA of the CDR3 is TGTGCCATCAAACAGGGGAACACTGAAGCTTTCTTT. Its protein product is CAIKQGNTEAFF.

The rearrangement joins TRBV27 to TRBJ2-5; TRBD2 matches at 10 bases. Looked up from germline, CDR1 is MNHEY and CDR2 is SMNVEV (reference sequence). V shed 5 bases and J 7 bases; nucleotides not matched to a gene: 13. CDR3 length: 16 amino acids. As DNA, the CDR3 is TGTGCCAGCAGTGAGCTAGCGGGAGAGACCGAGGGGACCCAGTACTTC. Translation: CASSELAGETEGTQYF.

V and J are TRBV21-1 and TRBJ1-2. TRBV21-1 is flagged as a pseudogene. This CDR3 is 13 amino acids long. This CDR3 reads CASDGFPNYGYTF. The CDR3 coding sequence is TGTGCCAGCGACGGGTTCCCTAACTATGGCTACACCTTC.

This chain links TRBV19 with TRBJ2-3; 8 nucleotides align to TRBD2. This CDR3 comprises 15 residues. The V gene's germline CDR1 is LNHDA and CDR2 SQIVND (reference sequence). With 2 bases clipped from V and 2 bases from J, the junction kept 3 bases outside the gene matches. In DNA form, the CDR3 reads TGTGCCAGTAGTATAACGGGAGGGGCCACAGATACGCAGTATTTT. As protein: CASSITGGATDTQYF.

This chain links TRBV6-6 with TRBJ2-7; TRBD2 agrees at 7 bases. Germline-derived CDR1 and CDR2 are MNHNY and SVGAGI (reference sequence). CDR3 length: 14 amino acids. V lost 2 bases to trimming and J lost 4 bases; unmatched junction nucleotides: 5. CDR3 sequence: CASSYGGGRYEQYF. Written as DNA, the CDR3 is TGTGCCAGCAGTTACGGCGGGGGAAGGTACGAGCAGTACTTC.

J is TRBJ2-4 and V is TRBV11-2; D possibly corresponds to TRBD2 (5 bases). Trimming shortened V by 7 bases and J by 0 bases, and 19 bases separated the two germline ends. CDR1 is SGHAT, CDR2 FQNNGV, per germline. The CDR3 sequence is 17 residues long. CDR3 DNA sequence: TGTGCCAGCACTAAATTCGGGCGGGCTCTAGCCAAAAACATTCAGTACTTC. It codes for CASTKFGRALAKNIQYF.

This chain connects TRBV27 to TRBJ1-1; D is possibly TRBD1 (6 bases). Trimming shortened V by 3 bases and J by 1 base, and 12 bases separated the two germline ends. Germline CDR1 reads MNHEY; CDR2 reads SMNVEV (reference sequence). The CDR3 is made up of 15 amino acids. The DNA for the CDR3 is TGTGCCAGCAGTTTCCTGGACAGAAAGAACACTGAAGCTTTCTTT. Encoded protein: CASSFLDRKNTEAFF.

A single count supports this clone. This chain uses TRBV2 with TRBJ2-7; 13 bases are a match to TRBD2. V gave up 7 bases and J gave up 7 bases; unmatched junction bases: 16. The CDR3 is 17 residues long. Germline CDR1 reads SNHLY; CDR2 reads FYNNEI. The CDR3 spells CASISTQGLAGMREQYF. The CDR3 bases are TGTGCCAGCATTTCGACCCAGGGACTAGCGGGAATGCGGGAGCAGTACTTC.

V gene TRBV6-5 combines with J gene TRBJ1-2; 9 bases align to TRBD1. This CDR3 is built from 15 residues. The V segment lost 5 bases and the J segment 5 bases; nucleotides outside the gene matches: 9. CDR1 MNHEY and CDR2 SVGAGI come from the germline V gene. The CDR3 is CASSTRQGGKYGYTF. DNA for the CDR3: TGTGCCAGCAGTACCCGACAGGGGGGGAAGTATGGCTACACCTTC.

The chain carries TRBV5-4 and TRBJ1-2; possibly TRBD1 for D (6 bases). Germline V gene sequence: CDR1 SGHNT, CDR2 YYREEE (reference sequence). CDR3 size: 17 residues. The V end was cut by 5 bases, the J end by 8 bases, with 28 bases between. CDR3 sequence reads: CASSQKKDLGGVWGYTF. The CDR3 DNA follows: TGTGCCAGCAGTCAAAAAAAAGATCTAGGGGGAGTCTGGGGCTACACCTTC.

The V and J genes are TRBV18 and TRBJ1-5; D possibly corresponds to TRBD1 (5 bases). Germline assignment: CDR1 KGHSH and CDR2 LQKENI. V gave up 5 bases and J gave up 4 bases, with 9 bases separating them. The CDR3 runs 13 residues. CDR3 nucleotides: TGTGCCAGCTCAAGGGACTTAAATCAGCCCCAGCATTTT. It translates to CASSRDLNQPQHF.

This rearrangement joins TRBV2 to TRBJ2-1; 9 bases are shared with TRBD2. CDR3 size: 14 residues. The trim removed 5 bases at V and 4 bases at J, leaving 3 bases unmatched. The germline gives CDR1 SNHLY, CDR2 FYNNEI. CDR3 sequence: CASSLAGSYNEQFF. Written as DNA, the CDR3 is TGTGCCAGCAGTCTAGCGGGATCATACAATGAGCAGTTCTTC.

This clone has just a few counts. The gene calls are TRBV7-3 and TRBJ2-2, with TRBD1 as a possible D gene (6 bases). This CDR3 is built from 15 residues. Looked up from germline, CDR1 is SGHTA and CDR2 is FQGTGA. V was shortened by 2 bases and J by 5 bases, with 12 bases between the two germline ends. The CDR3 nucleotides are TGTGCCAGCAGCTTATGGCAGGGGAATACCGGGGAGCTGTTTTTT. This codes for CASSLWQGNTGELFF. The entire variable domain, with the rest obtained from reference TRBV7-3 and TRBJ2-2, is as follows: GAGVSQTPSNKVTEKGKYVELRCDPISGHTALYWYRQSLGQGPEFLIYFQGTGAADDSGLPNDRFFAVRPEGSVSTLKIQRTERGDSAVYLCASSLWQGNTGELFFGEGSRLTVL.